This T cell receptor beta chain was identified during a study of neurological immune-mediated disorders (dated by TCRdb to about 2019). About the study as a whole: Among the roughly 34 multiple sclerosis patients, relapsing-remitting MS was present in some 31 and secondary progressive MS was present in 3. Peripheral blood TCR-beta repertoires from patients with HTLV-I-associated myelopathy (HAM/TSP), patients with multiple sclerosis, and healthy controls were compared in the study using UMI-based sequencing. The roughly 99 TCR-beta libraries covered PBMC samples along with longitudinal samples, technical triplicates, and paired sorted CD4+ and CD8+ T-cell subsets. Of the approximately 68 subjects in the cohort, about 14 were HAM/TSP patients, approximately 35 were multiple sclerosis patients, and about 20 were healthy controls.

As for this clonotype: Its antigen is still unknown. Base quality data are lacking; no much larger clone is found one base away.

For unsorted PBMC libraries, 2 million PBMCs were used after storage in RNAlater at -80 degrees C until RNA extraction. Multiple sclerosis patients were enrolled in a US clinical protocol evaluating disease progression by magnetic resonance imaging. Peripheral blood was subjected to Ficoll-Hypaque density gradient centrifugation to isolate PBMCs, which were then cryopreserved in liquid nitrogen. cDNA was synthesized by template-switch 5'RACE using a primer with a 10-nucleotide random unique molecular identifier that tagged each TCR transcript. Every sequencing run yielded over 160 million TCR-beta sequences covering 15-18 subjects. The RNeasy kit was used to extract total RNA. The KAPA Real-time Library Amplification kit was used to amplify TCR-beta VDJ regions with primers for the TCR constant region and the 5'RACE anchor. A first PCR added sample indexes and Illumina adaptors, after which a second PCR increased the library yield. The roughly 650 bp TCR product was size-selected on a 2% E-gel SizeSelection system after Ampure bead purification. Library quality was checked on a Bioanalyzer, concentration was measured with Qubit, and libraries were quantified with the Kapa Library Quantification kit before pooling. An Illumina HiSeq 2500 was used to sequence the libraries paired-end at 2 x 150 bp. To increase sequence diversity, 25-30% phiX was spiked into each library pool. Turning to the authors' computational methods: Quality-filtered reads were processed with the UMI-based MiGEC pipeline, which removed over 75% of raw TCR sequences during error correction. IMGT germline references were used for alignment of VDJ genes, and clonotypes were defined by a unique CDR3 amino acid sequence together with V-J genes. Clonal expansion, Shannon diversity and CDR3 relatedness were evaluated with VDJtools (CalcPairwiseDistances, ClusterSamples), while phylogenetic trees were built in CLCbio workbench. Clones with at least 8 unique UMIs were defined as expanded, with this threshold being based on coefficient-of-variation modelling across technical triplicates. Using fastp at Q25 and MiXCR, TCRdb reprocessed the public reads and kept productive beta chains. Duplicate CDR3 protein sequences are folded into a single record with the most common DNA and genes. These V and J calls derive from TCRdb rather than the authors' analysis. This sample gives about 66,000 distinct CDR3 sequences in total; 5.2% of them show up just once. The ten largest account for 2.5% to 3% of the sample.

The investigation overall reported the following: The highest TCR clonal expansion was observed in HAM/TSP patients, whereas the lowest was observed in MS patients, even when compared with healthy controls. Expanded clones from different subjects shared no identical CDR3 amino acid sequences, which suggests that TCR-beta repertoires were private in all groups. No association of the MS cluster with clinical or MRI features was observed, and the need for larger cohorts was stated by the authors. In a phylogenetic analysis, the repertoires of 18 out of 34 MS patients fell into a single cluster of related CDR3 sequences, pointing to a possible signature at the repertoire level.

A distance of 10 bases separates the germline ends of V and J, which lose 1 base and 0 bases respectively. From the cysteine through the phenylalanine, the CDR3 covers 15 amino acids. Just CDR3 DNA is preserved here, 45 bases in frame from base 1. CDR1 and CDR2 are read off the germline V gene (reference sequence) as DFQATT and SNEGSKA. The chain uses TRBV20-1 and TRBJ1-5; matching of 6 bases hints at TRBD1 as the D gene. The TCR was taken from a woman in her 30s with multiple sclerosis. The sample taken for sequencing was PBMCs. DNA sequence: TGCAGTGCTAGAGTGCTACAGGGTAGCAATCAGCCCCAGCATTTT. Translation gives CSARVLQGSNQPQHF.